Presented here are 10 T cell receptor beta chains from one specimen sequenced in a study of blood T cells in healthy people across ages. Primed by a sample-barcoded 5' primer and a J-beta primer mix, a second PCR proceeded for roughly 7 to 12 cycles. TCRdb redid the calling of the 5' RACE reads with MiXCR, one entry per CDR3 protein. The sample yields roughly 1.5 million distinct CDR3 sequences, around 40% seen once. Specimen: blood. The origin of the receptors is a young woman in good health.

This clonotype was seen only once. The CDR3 is CASRTSAHYEQYF. CDR3 coding DNA: TGTGCCAGCAGGACTAGCGCCCACTACGAGCAGTACTTC. The rearrangement uses TRBV6-1 and TRBJ2-7; 8 positions agree with TRBD2. Unmatched junction bases numbered 4, after V lost 6 bases and J lost 3 bases. The CDR3 runs 13 residues. Germline CDR1 reads MNHNS; CDR2 reads SASEGT.

The genes are TRBV30 and TRBJ1-5, with D possibly being TRBD1 (6 bases). The germline CDR1 and CDR2 sequences are GTSNPN and SVGIG (reference sequence). V was cut by 5 bases and J by 4 bases, with 12 bases left in between. CDR3 length: 13 amino acids. The CDR3 region is CAWGGQTNQPQHF. CDR3 DNA: TGTGCCTGGGGAGGACAGACAAATCAGCCCCAGCATTTT.

The V call is TRBV4-2, the J call TRBJ2-7; D is uncertain. Trimming stripped 4 bases from V and 0 bases from J, with 16 bases between. The germline CDR1 and CDR2 sequences are LGHNA and YNFKEQ. The CDR3 contains 16 residues. CDR3 sequence (DNA): TGTGCCAGCAGCCCCCAATCGGCCGCTAGCTCCTACGAGCAGTACTTC. It specifies CASSPQSAASSYEQYF.

The J gene is TRBJ2-5, the V gene TRBV11-2, with a tentative D call TRBD2 (6 bases). Germline CDR1 SGHAT, CDR2 FQNNGV. The CDR3 contains 12 residues. V lost 5 bases to trimming and J lost 11 bases, with 15 bases between them. CDR3 amino acids: CASSQGLNEQYF. CDR3 DNA sequence: TGTGCCAGCAGCCAGGGACTCAATGAGCAGTACTTC.

Points on this clonotype: Compared with germline, one end of the junction differs, possibly owing to a read error. The CDR3 is CASSVSGSPPGSYNGQFF. The CDR3 coding sequence is TGTGCCAGCAGCGTTAGCGGGAGTCCCCCCGGCTCCTACAATGGGCAGTTCTTC. The J gene is TRBJ2-1, the V gene TRBV9; TRBD2 matches 9 bases. Germline assignment: CDR1 SGDLS and CDR2 YYNGEE. The CDR3 runs 18 residues.

This chain uses TRBV27 with TRBJ1-6; D perhaps matches TRBD1 (6 bases). With 7 bases removed from V and 6 bases from J, the gap between germline ends came to 13 bases. CDR3 length: 14 residues. The V gene's germline CDR1 is MNHEY and CDR2 SMNVEV (reference sequence). As DNA, the CDR3 is TGTGCCAGCAAAACCGGGACAACTAATTCACCCCTCCACTTT. Encoded protein: CASKTGTTNSPLHF.

The rearrangement links TRBV7-9 to TRBJ2-5; no clear D gene. With 7 bases removed from V and 3 bases from J, the gap between germline ends came to 21 bases. Germline V gene data show CDR1 as SEHNR and CDR2 as FQNEAQ (reference sequence). The CDR3 length is 16 residues. This CDR3 reads CASIETGPGSKETQYF. DNA of the CDR3: TGTGCCAGCATCGAGACGGGCCCTGGCTCAAAAGAGACCCAGTACTTC.

This chain links TRBV18 with TRBJ1-4; 8 bases fit TRBD1. The CDR3 has 16 amino acids. Germline V gives CDR1 KGHSH, CDR2 LQKENI. Germline trimming cut 2 bases from V and 6 bases from J; bases unmatched to any gene: 8. CDR3 sequence reads: CASSPGSGQGHEKLFF. The CDR3 DNA reads TGTGCCAGCTCACCAGGTTCCGGACAGGGTCATGAAAAACTGTTTTTT.

In its sample, this clonotype was seen a few times. The CDR3 loop is CASSPNRDHEQYF. DNA for the CDR3: TGTGCCAGCAGCCCAAACAGGGATCACGAGCAGTACTTC. This chain connects TRBV11-1 to TRBJ2-4; possible D gene TRBD1, 6 bases. Near its end, the DNA agrees better with TRBJ2-7, so the J call may be wrong. CDR3 length: 13 residues. Germline-derived CDR1 and CDR2 are SGHAT and FQDESV (reference sequence).

This clonotype was seen ten or more times. The rearrangement joins TRBV29-1 to TRBJ1-1; maybe TRBD1 (5 bases). Trimming took off 5 bases at V and 1 base at J, with 11 bases between the two ends. The CDR3 is 13 residues long. Germline V gene data show CDR1 as SQVTM and CDR2 as ANQGSEA. The CDR3 sequence is CSVLRGGNTEAFF. The CDR3 DNA reads TGCAGCGTTCTCCGGGGGGGGAACACTGAAGCTTTCTTT.